This TCR beta chain is from a study of blood T cells in healthy people across ages. Study findings and constraints: Naive T cell percentage showed a strong correlation with TCR beta diversity.

A second PCR of about 7 to 11 cycles used a sample-barcoded 5' primer and a J-beta primer mix. Each cDNA was tagged by a template-switch adaptor containing 12 random nucleotides. One entry per CDR3 protein results from TCRdb running MiXCR on the 5' RACE reads. The sample contains under 850,000 distinct CDR3 sequences, roughly 40% of which appear only once. Trimming at V came to 8 bases and at J to 14 bases, leaving 12 bases not matched to a gene. CDR3 length: 12 residues. Germline assignment: CDR1 KGHSH and CDR2 LQKENI. This clonotype was detected a few times. Antigen specificity is unknown. The TCR sequence derives from a man aged 18 to 30 in good health. Sequencing was carried out using blood. V usage is TRBV18 and J usage is TRBJ2-1; 7 nucleotides line up with TRBD1. CDR3: CASARETGQKFF. In nucleotides, the CDR3 is TGTGCCAGCGCACGGGAAACGGGACAGAAGTTCTTC.